This is a list of T cell receptor beta chains from one sample in a study of blood T cell repertoires in COVID-19. TCRdb keeps only in-frame clones here, not all; method: immunoSEQ multiplex PCR. The profile shows about 180,000 clones, 75% to 90% of them singletons. The sequenced sample was PBMCs or T cells enriched from blood (not recorded which). The receptors stem from a man between 35 and 55 years old who had recovered from COVID-19. Each CDR3 is given with its conserved first and last residue. The D gene is left open where the match is weak.

j_gene,v_gene,d_gene,CDR3aa
TRBJ2-3,TRBV5-8,-,CASSQRQPPDTQYF
TRBJ1-4,TRBV3-1/TRBV3-2,-,CASRLQGTTNEKLFF
TRBJ1-1,TRBV5-1,-,CASSLWGGEAFF
TRBJ2-5,TRBV11-2,TRBD2,CASRPFSGRVETQYF
TRBJ1-1,TRBV11-3,TRBD1,CASSLEQGAGAFF
TRBJ1-2,TRBV4-1,-,CASSHLTNNYGYTF
TRBJ1-4,TRBV29-1,-,CSAAPGETDEKLFF
TRBJ2-3,TRBV9,TRBD2,CASSLPTSGRTDTQYF
TRBJ2-3,TRBV2,TRBD1,CASSIRDRTLDTQYF
TRBJ2-7,TRBV27,TRBD2,CASSLSGSSSGRAYEQYF
TRBJ2-5,TRBV7-9,-,CASRGPNIPVRETQYF
TRBJ2-6,TRBV28,-,CASTRRSSGANVLTF
TRBJ1-1,TRBV27,-,CASSPKGLIGQNTEAFF
TRBJ1-1,TRBV18,-,CASSPDKNTEAFF
TRBJ2-3,TRBV5-1,TRBD1,CASSLVGQSTDTQYF
TRBJ1-3,TRBV15,-,CATSRGREITGNTIYF
TRBJ1-1,TRBV28,-,CASSYPTATEAFF
TRBJ1-1,TRBV5-6,-,CASSRGGGAEAFF
TRBJ1-1,TRBV5-6,TRBD1,CASSTDRGVNTEAFF
TRBJ2-3,TRBV11-2,-,CASSHRDTYTDTQYF
TRBJ2-1,TRBV5-1,-,CASSLGRPRIDNEQFF
TRBJ1-2,TRBV5-6,-,CASSLRGSQYGYTF
TRBJ1-5,TRBV2,TRBD1,CASSRQGNSNQPQHF
TRBJ2-1,TRBV7-2,TRBD1,CASSDRQGASNEQFF
TRBJ2-5,TRBV3-1/TRBV3-2,TRBD2,CASSQDGLAGGPEETQYF
TRBJ1-5,TRBV5-1,TRBD1,CASKETGEGLEQPQHF
TRBJ2-5,TRBV9,-,CASSPSQETQYF
TRBJ1-2,TRBV15,-,CATSRDRTEFYGYTF
TRBJ2-7,TRBV9,TRBD1,CASSGTGGGDFYEQYF
TRBJ2-1,TRBV6-5,-,CASSPSSGGDNEQFF
TRBJ2-1,TRBV9,TRBD2,CASSGHLAGDPKGWNEQFF
TRBJ1-2,TRBV6-5,TRBD1,CASSRTGGYGYTF
TRBJ1-2,TRBV30,-,CAWSVPGGYTF
TRBJ1-2,TRBV6-5,-,CASSYDTRVVGGYTF
TRBJ2-6,TRBV4-1,-,CASSHLAGSGANVLTF
TRBJ2-7,TRBV5-1,TRBD2,CASSSGLAGSGEQYF
TRBJ2-1,TRBV6-5,-,CASRGRGSHNEQFF
TRBJ2-5,TRBV7-9,-,CASSPGRRGQETQYF
TRBJ1-6,TRBV5-1,-,CASSWDGGNNSPLHF
TRBJ1-1,TRBV6-5,TRBD1,CASQGASVNTEAFF
TRBJ1-1,TRBV18,-,CASSLEPNTEAFF